Following are 5 T cell receptor beta chains from one sample sequenced in a study of blood T cell repertoires in COVID-19. Produced via immunoSEQ multiplex PCR; TCRdb's table is partial and in-frame only. The sample has around 72,000 clones, about 87% seen once; the top ten hold under 9.5%. The sample comprised peripheral blood. Receptors originate from a man aged 50-60 years with active COVID-19.

The chain joins TRBV4-3 to TRBJ1-1; D is undetermined. The CDR3 runs 16 residues. Trimming removed 1 base at V and 4 bases at J, with 16 bases between. Germline V gene data show CDR1 as LGHNA and CDR2 as YSLEER. CDR3 bases: TGCGCCAGCAGCCAAGTAGATCGGTCGGGGAGCACTGAAGCTTTCTTT. This codes for CASSQVDRSGSTEAFF.

This clone has a handful of counts. This chain connects TRBV9 to TRBJ2-1; no clear D gene. This CDR3 comprises 15 residues. Trimming pared 3 bases from V and 2 bases from J, leaving 12 bases between. CDR1 and CDR2 from the germline V gene are SGDLS and YYNGEE. The CDR3: CASSELEVPYNEQFF. CDR3 nucleotides: TGTGCCAGCAGCGAATTAGAGGTTCCCTACAATGAGCAGTTCTTC. Combining the CDR3 with reference TRBV9 and TRBJ2-1 gives the whole variable domain DSGVTQTPKHLITATGQRVTLRCSPRSGDLSVYWYQQSLDQGLQFLIQYYNGEERAKGNILERFSAQQFPDLHSELNLSSLELGDSALYFCASSELEVPYNEQFFGPGTRLTVL.

The chain has TRBV5-4 and TRBJ2-2; 9 nucleotides line up with TRBD2. The trim removed 2 bases at V and 8 bases at J, leaving 10 bases unmatched. This CDR3 region has 16 residues. Per the germline V gene, CDR1 is SGHNT and CDR2 is YYREEE (reference sequence). This CDR3 reads CASSLAGGPEVGELFF. The CDR3 nucleotides are TGTGCCAGCAGCTTAGCGGGGGGACCCGAGGTGGGGGAGCTGTTTTTT.

V gene TRBV18 combines with J gene TRBJ1-2; D is ambiguous. This CDR3 has 13 residues. Trimming shortened V by 4 bases and J by 5 bases, and 11 bases separated the two germline ends. Germline assignment: CDR1 KGHSH and CDR2 LQKENI. The CDR3 loop reads CASSRTGKYGYTF. The DNA of the CDR3 is TGTGCCAGCTCACGGACGGGAAAATATGGCTACACCTTC.

The chain employs TRBV5-5 and TRBJ2-2; weak D call: TRBD1 (6 bases). The V gene lost 2 bases and the J gene lost 3 bases, with 14 bases spanning the gap. Germline V gene lookup returns CDR1 SGHKS and CDR2 YYEKEE (reference sequence). The CDR3 runs to 16 residues. The CDR3 here is CASSFRDTEYTGELFF. CDR3 DNA sequence: TGTGCCAGCAGCTTCCGGGACACAGAATACACCGGGGAGCTGTTTTTT. Variable domain in full (rest from reference TRBV5-5 and TRBJ2-2): DAGVTQSPTHLIKTRGQQVTLRCSPISGHKSVSWYQQVLGQGPQFIFQYYEKEERGRGNFPDRFSARQFPNYSSELNVNALLLGDSALYLCASSFRDTEYTGELFFGEGSRLTVL.